In its sample, the clone carrying this TCR beta chain was seen a few times. The record originates from a study of cytomegalovirus exposure and HLA in healthy donors. PCR primers comprised 60 Vbeta and 13 Jbeta primers. Some clones are missing from TCRdb's copy, which holds only in-frame ones; the method was immunoSEQ multiplex PCR. Of roughly 180,000 clones in the sample, about 80% were seen once. The junction had 1 base not matched to a gene; V was cut back by 2 bases and J by 0 bases. In germline, CDR1 is MDHEN, CDR2 SYDVKM. CDR3 size: 16 residues. Material: PBMCs. The chain uses TRBV28 and TRBJ2-3; TRBD1 aligns across 11 bases. The receptor's source is a man aged 30-40 years in good health and CMV-seronegative. The DNA of the CDR3 is TGTGCCAGCAGTTTAGGACAGGGGGCAAGCACAGATACGCAGTATTTT. Its translation is CASSLGQGASTDTQYF.